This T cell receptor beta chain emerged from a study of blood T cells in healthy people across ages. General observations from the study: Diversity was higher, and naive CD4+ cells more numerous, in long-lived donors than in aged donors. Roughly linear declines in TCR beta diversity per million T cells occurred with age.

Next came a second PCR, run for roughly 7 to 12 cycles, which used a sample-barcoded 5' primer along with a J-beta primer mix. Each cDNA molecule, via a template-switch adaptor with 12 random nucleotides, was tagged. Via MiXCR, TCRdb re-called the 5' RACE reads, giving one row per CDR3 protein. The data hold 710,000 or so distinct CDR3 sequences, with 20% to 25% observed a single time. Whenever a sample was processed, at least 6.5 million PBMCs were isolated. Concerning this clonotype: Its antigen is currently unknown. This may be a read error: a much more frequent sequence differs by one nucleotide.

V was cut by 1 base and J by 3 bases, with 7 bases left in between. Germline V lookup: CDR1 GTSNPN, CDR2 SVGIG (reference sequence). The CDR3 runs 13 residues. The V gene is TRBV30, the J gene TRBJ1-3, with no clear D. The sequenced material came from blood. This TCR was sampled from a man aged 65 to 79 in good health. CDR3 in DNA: TGTGCCTGGAGTGGCTTGGGTGGAAACACCATATATTTT. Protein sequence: CAWSGLGGNTIYF.